A selection of T cell receptor beta chains follows, all from one sample in a study of graft-versus-host responses after intestinal transplantation. Method: immunoSEQ multiplex PCR; TCRdb's copy keeps in-frame clones and lacks some. The sample carries tens of thousands of clones, about 94% recorded once. Sequencing was performed on PBMCs, taken 335 days after intestinal transplant. The receptors stem from a human patient who received an intestinal transplant, so some T cells may come from the graft donor. CDR3s include the opening cysteine and the closing phenylalanine or tryptophan. The order of the fields is D gene, J gene, V gene, clone size, CDR3 protein, CDR3 DNA. The D gene is left open where the match is weak. Only part of the rows carry a size: once, few, many, or a class if the clone is expanded.

D: .
J: TRBJ2-2
V: TRBV6-6
size: .
CDR3: CASSGQGGGELFF
DNA: TGTGCCAGCAGTGGGCAGGGTGGCGGGGAGCTGTTTTTT

D: .
J: TRBJ2-7
V: TRBV5-1
size: .
CDR3: CASSFNGLLFYEQYF
DNA: TGCGCCAGCAGCTTCAATGGGCTCCTATTCTACGAGCAGTACTTC

D: TRBD2
J: TRBJ2-7
V: TRBV6-5
size: .
CDR3: CASTLLGTSPFEQYF
DNA: TGTGCCAGCACCCTCTTAGGGACTAGCCCGTTCGAGCAGTACTTC

D: .
J: TRBJ1-1
V: TRBV11-2
size: .
CDR3: CASSRGSTEAFF
DNA: TGTGCCAGCAGCCGGGGTTCCACTGAAGCTTTCTTT

D: TRBD1
J: TRBJ2-5
V: TRBV12-5
size: .
CDR3: CASGATRQGRQETQYF
DNA: TGTGCTAGTGGTGCAACCCGACAGGGCCGACAAGAGACCCAGTACTTC

D: TRBD1
J: TRBJ1-1
V: TRBV6-5
size: .
CDR3: CASWYRGRVTEAFF
DNA: TGTGCCAGCTGGTACAGGGGGCGGGTAACTGAAGCTTTCTTT

D: .
J: TRBJ2-1
V: TRBV9
size: .
CDR3: CASSVDGSAYNEQFF
DNA: TGTGCCAGCAGCGTAGACGGGAGCGCCTACAATGAGCAGTTCTTC

D: .
J: TRBJ2-2
V: TRBV7-6
size: .
CDR3: CASSLIGELFF
DNA: TGTGCCAGCAGCTTAATCGGGGAGCTGTTTTTT

D: TRBD2
J: TRBJ2-1
V: TRBV18
size: .
CDR3: CASSPEREWDNEQFF
DNA: TGTGCCAGCTCTCCCGAGCGGGAGTGGGACAATGAGCAGTTCTTC

D: .
J: TRBJ1-3
V: TRBV6-5
size: .
CDR3: CASRFTGSAGNTIYF
DNA: TGTGCCAGCAGATTCACAGGGTCGGCCGGAAACACCATATATTTT

D: .
J: TRBJ2-2
V: TRBV5-1
size: .
CDR3: CASSLERNTGELFF
DNA: TGCGCCAGCAGCTTGGAACGGAACACCGGGGAGCTGTTTTTT

D: .
J: TRBJ2-5
V: TRBV29-1
size: .
CDR3: CSVLAPEQSETQYF
DNA: TGCAGCGTTCTCGCCCCTGAACAAAGCGAGACCCAGTACTTC

D: .
J: TRBJ1-2
V: TRBV6-6
size: .
CDR3: CASSPMPGLNYGYTF
DNA: TGTGCCAGCAGTCCCATGCCGGGACTTAACTATGGCTACACCTTC

D: TRBD1
J: TRBJ1-2
V: TRBV19
size: .
CDR3: CASRLTGPDYGYTF
DNA: TGTGCCAGTAGGCTGACAGGGCCGGACTATGGCTACACCTTC

D: .
J: TRBJ2-7
V: TRBV19
size: .
CDR3: CASSLGGSVYEQYF
DNA: TGTGCCAGTAGTCTCGGGGGTTCGGTCTACGAGCAGTACTTC

D: .
J: TRBJ2-3
V: TRBV6-1
size: .
CDR3: CASSAFAPPGTDTQYF
DNA: TGTGCCAGCAGTGCCTTCGCGCCCCCGGGGACAGATACGCAGTATTTT

D: TRBD1
J: TRBJ1-5
V: TRBV4-2
size: .
CDR3: CASSQDPPSPGTEDQPQHF
DNA: TGTGCCAGCAGCCAAGATCCGCCCAGCCCCGGGACAGAAGATCAGCCCCAGCATTTT

D: .
J: TRBJ2-7
V: TRBV28
size: .
CDR3: CASMGRGTRGYEQYF
DNA: TGTGCCAGCATGGGCCGGGGGACACGAGGGTACGAGCAGTACTTC

D: TRBD2
J: TRBJ2-7
V: TRBV29-1
size: .
CDR3: CSASQGAGVFEQYF
DNA: TGCAGCGCTTCCCAAGGAGCGGGAGTATTCGAGCAGTACTTC

D: TRBD2
J: TRBJ2-1
V: TRBV5-1
size: .
CDR3: CASSFLGTSPLDEQFF
DNA: TGCGCCAGCAGCTTCTTGGGGACTAGTCCTTTGGATGAGCAGTTCTTC

D: TRBD1
J: TRBJ1-5
V: TRBV10-2
size: .
CDR3: CASRGQGNQPQHF
DNA: TGCGCCAGCCGGGGACAGGGCAATCAGCCCCAGCATTTT

D: .
J: TRBJ1-2
V: TRBV6-5
size: .
CDR3: CASSYPSGYTF
DNA: TGTGCCAGCAGTTACCCCTCTGGCTACACCTTC

D: TRBD1
J: TRBJ1-1
V: TRBV7-9
size: .
CDR3: CASSLAIRDSEAFF
DNA: TGTGCCAGCAGCTTAGCGATCCGGGACAGTGAAGCTTTCTTT

D: .
J: TRBJ2-3
V: TRBV6-5
size: .
CDR3: CASSQGGDTQYF
DNA: TGTGCCAGCAGTCAGGGGGGGGATACGCAGTATTTT

D: .
J: TRBJ2-5
V: TRBV6-1
size: .
CDR3: CASRAQETQYF
DNA: TGTGCCAGCAGGGCCCAAGAGACCCAGTACTTC

D: TRBD1
J: TRBJ2-5
V: TRBV9
size: .
CDR3: CASSVGTGGSETQYF
DNA: TGTGCCAGCAGCGTCGGGACAGGGGGCTCAGAGACCCAGTACTTC

D: .
J: TRBJ1-2
V: TRBV6-6
size: .
CDR3: CASSYSPREGYGYTF
DNA: TGTGCCAGCAGTTACTCGCCAAGGGAGGGCTATGGCTACACCTTC

D: TRBD1
J: TRBJ1-3
V: TRBV7-9
size: .
CDR3: CASSQTGQAGNTIYF
DNA: TGTGCCAGCAGCCAAACGGGACAGGCTGGAAACACCATATATTTT

D: TRBD1
J: TRBJ1-4
V: TRBV7-2
size: .
CDR3: CASSLYRDSGEKLFF
DNA: TGTGCCAGCAGCTTATATCGGGACAGCGGTGAAAAACTGTTTTTT

D: .
J: TRBJ1-6
V: TRBV7-9
size: .
CDR3: CASSFSGVPYNSPLHF
DNA: TGTGCCAGCAGCTTCTCGGGGGTCCCCTATAATTCACCCCTCCACTTT

D: .
J: TRBJ1-4
V: TRBV12-1
size: .
CDR3: CASPDSWDLKDEKLFF
DNA: TGTGCCAGCCCGGACAGTTGGGACCTGAAAGATGAAAAACTGTTTTTT

D: TRBD2
J: TRBJ2-1
V: TRBV15
size: .
CDR3: CATSRDRGSPYNEQFF
DNA: TGTGCCACCAGCAGAGATCGCGGGAGTCCCTACAATGAGCAGTTCTTC

D: .
J: TRBJ2-1
V: TRBV9
size: .
CDR3: CASSVASGGYEQFF
DNA: TGTGCCAGCAGCGTAGCTTCCGGGGGCTATGAGCAGTTCTTC

D: .
J: TRBJ2-1
V: TRBV5-4
size: .
CDR3: CASSLAGENDEQFF
DNA: TGTGCCAGCAGCTTGGCGGGGGAGAATGATGAGCAGTTCTTC

D: .
J: TRBJ1-2
V: TRBV11-2
size: .
CDR3: CASSLVHGYTF
DNA: TGTGCCAGCAGCTTAGTCCATGGCTACACCTTC

D: TRBD1
J: TRBJ2-3
V: TRBV4-1
size: .
CDR3: CASSRRDSSTDTQYF
DNA: TGCGCCAGCAGCCGAAGGGACAGTAGCACAGATACGCAGTATTTT

D: TRBD2
J: TRBJ2-5
V: TRBV28
size: .
CDR3: CASSPPLAGGPETQYF
DNA: TGTGCCAGCAGTCCGCCATTAGCGGGAGGGCCGGAGACCCAGTACTTC

D: TRBD2
J: TRBJ2-3
V: TRBV5-1
size: .
CDR3: CASSPGGLRGTDTQYF
DNA: TGCGCCAGCTCCCCGGGAGGGCTGAGAGGAACAGATACGCAGTATTTT

D: TRBD2
J: TRBJ2-3
V: TRBV9
size: once
CDR3: CASSGGLAGGADTQYF
DNA: TGTGCCAGCAGCGGCGGACTAGCGGGAGGAGCAGATACGCAGTATTTT

D: .
J: TRBJ1-5
V: TRBV6-1
size: .
CDR3: CAIRALYQPQHF
DNA: TGTGCCATCAGGGCCCTGTATCAGCCCCAGCATTTT

D: .
J: TRBJ1-1
V: TRBV11-1
size: .
CDR3: CASSLVVGTEAFF
DNA: TGTGCCAGCAGCTTGGTCGTTGGCACTGAAGCTTTCTTT

D: TRBD1
J: TRBJ2-7
V: TRBV2
size: .
CDR3: CASVAGGYEQYF
DNA: TGTGCCAGCGTGGCAGGGGGCTACGAGCAGTACTTC

D: .
J: TRBJ2-7
V: TRBV10-2
size: .
CDR3: CASSGGLAGDRFYEQYF
DNA: TGCGCCAGCAGTGGAGGGTTGGCGGGGGACAGATTTTACGAGCAGTACTTC

D: TRBD2
J: TRBJ2-5
V: TRBV7-9
size: .
CDR3: CASSQGLANQETQYF
DNA: TGTGCCAGCAGCCAGGGACTAGCAAACCAAGAGACCCAGTACTTC

D: .
J: TRBJ2-7
V: TRBV6-1
size: .
CDR3: CASSLELASYEQYF
DNA: TGTGCCAGCAGTCTGGAGTTGGCCTCCTACGAGCAGTACTTC

D: .
J: TRBJ2-5
V: TRBV27
size: .
CDR3: CASSPTWGDTETQYF
DNA: TGTGCCAGCAGTCCCACTTGGGGGGATACAGAGACCCAGTACTTC

D: .
J: TRBJ2-3
V: TRBV7-2
size: .
CDR3: CASSFTVVADTQYF
DNA: TGTGCCAGCAGCTTCACAGTCGTGGCAGATACGCAGTATTTT